A selection of T cell receptor beta chains follows, all from one sample in a study of blood T cell repertoires in COVID-19. The method was immunoSEQ multiplex PCR; TCRdb's version includes in-frame clones alone and lacks a portion of them. Of some 150,000 clones listed, around 83% are singletons. The source material was peripheral blood. The origin of the receptors is a woman of 80 years or more in a cohort sampled during active or convalescent COVID-19. The CDR3 runs from the conserved cysteine through the conserved F or W. A D gene is named only where the DNA matches it firmly. Not all rows give a size; the values are once, few, many and, for expanded clones, a class.

NA,NA,TRBJ1-6,TRBV5-1,CASTLGGARNSPLHF,TGCGCCAGCACCCTAGGGGGGGCTCGCAATTCACCCCTCCACTTT
TRBD2,NA,TRBJ2-1,TRBV4-2,CASSQEQGASGGYEQFF,TGTGCCAGCAGCCAAGAGCAAGGGGCTAGCGGGGGGTATGAGCAGTTCTTC
NA,NA,TRBJ2-3,TRBV11-3,CASSTDSSTDTQYF,TGTGCCAGCAGCACCGACAGTAGCACAGATACGCAGTATTTT
NA,NA,TRBJ1-4,TRBV19,CASEADRATNEKLFF,TGTGCCAGTGAAGCGGACAGAGCAACTAATGAAAAACTGTTTTTT
TRBD1,NA,TRBJ2-3,TRBV12-3/TRBV12-4,CASSQGAGDTQYF,TGTGCCAGCAGCCAGGGGGCGGGAGATACGCAGTATTTT
NA,NA,TRBJ2-3,TRBV9,CASSVDLDTQYF,TGTGCCAGCAGCGTAGACTTAGATACGCAGTATTTT
NA,few,TRBJ1-1,TRBV12-3/TRBV12-4,CASRYRAATEAFF,TGTGCCAGCAGATACAGGGCTGCCACTGAAGCTTTCTTT
TRBD2,once,TRBJ2-5,TRBV2,CATISGTSGYQETQYF,TGTGCCACCATATCGGGGACTAGCGGGTACCAAGAGACCCAGTACTTC
NA,few,TRBJ2-3,TRBV6-5,CASRPTSTDTQYF,TGTGCCAGCAGGCCAACTAGCACAGATACGCAGTATTTT
TRBD2,NA,TRBJ2-3,TRBV18,CATTPGPSGGTQYF,TGTGCCACCACACCTGGCCCCTCGGGGGGTACGCAGTATTTT
NA,NA,TRBJ2-5,TRBV12-5,CASGFTSEGETQYF,TGTGCTAGTGGTTTCACCTCCGAGGGAGAGACCCAGTACTTC
TRBD2,NA,TRBJ2-5,TRBV2,CASSGGSGRAGETQYF,TGTGCCAGCAGTGGCGGTAGCGGGAGGGCCGGGGAGACCCAGTACTTC
NA,NA,TRBJ2-3,TRBV14,CASSHYGGWRGDTQYF,TGTGCCAGCAGCCATTACGGCGGTTGGAGGGGAGATACGCAGTATTTT
TRBD1,few,TRBJ1-2,TRBV6-2/TRBV6-3,CASSSGTGGTYGYTF,TGTGCCAGCAGTTCCGGGACAGGGGGAACGTATGGCTACACCTTC
NA,NA,TRBJ2-1,TRBV21-1,CASSGLLKRDSYNEQFF,TGTGCCAGCAGCGGTCTCTTGAAGCGGGATTCCTACAATGAGCAGTTCTTC
NA,NA,TRBJ2-1,TRBV4-1,CASSQEPSVVRKESDEQFF,TGCGCCAGCAGCCAAGAGCCTAGCGTCGTCAGGAAAGAGTCCGATGAGCAGTTCTTC
TRBD1,NA,TRBJ1-1,TRBV5-1,CASRVTTGQDTEAFF,TGCGCCAGCAGGGTGACGACAGGGCAGGACACTGAAGCTTTCTTT
NA,NA,TRBJ1-5,TRBV19,CASSIGTSINKPQHF,TGTGCCAGTAGTATAGGTACCAGTATAAACAAGCCCCAGCATTTT
NA,NA,TRBJ1-6,TRBV4-3,CASSQATQNSPLHF,TGCGCCAGCAGCCAAGCGACACAAAATTCACCCCTCCACTTT
NA,once,TRBJ1-5,TRBV5-1,CASSPGGTVIQPQHF,TGCGCCAGCAGCCCCGGAGGGACCGTTATTCAGCCCCAGCATTTT
TRBD1,NA,TRBJ2-7,TRBV30,CAWNQGATAYEQYF,TGTGCCTGGAACCAGGGGGCCACCGCCTACGAGCAGTACTTC
TRBD2,NA,TRBJ2-1,TRBV5-4,CASSTRLAGGYNEQFF,TGTGCCAGCAGCACACGACTAGCGGGGGGATACAATGAGCAGTTCTTC
NA,once,TRBJ2-2,TRBV7-2,CASSFRAGPNTGELFF,TGTGCCAGCAGCTTTCGGGCAGGGCCAAACACCGGGGAGCTGTTTTTT
NA,NA,TRBJ2-5,TRBV18,CASSPLGQGQETQYF,TGTGCCAGCTCACCACTAGGCCAGGGCCAAGAGACCCAGTACTTC
NA,NA,TRBJ2-5,TRBV9,CASSVAVMGGQETQYF,TGTGCCAGCAGCGTAGCTGTTATGGGAGGACAAGAGACCCAGTACTTC
NA,few,TRBJ2-7,TRBV3-1/TRBV3-2,CASSQVGGLYEQYF,TGTGCCAGCAGCCAAGTTGGGGGACTCTACGAGCAGTACTTC
TRBD2,NA,TRBJ2-7,TRBV5-6,CASSLKHGGYYLYEQYF,TGTGCCAGCAGCTTGAAACACGGGGGGTATTACCTCTACGAGCAGTACTTC
TRBD2,NA,TRBJ2-3,TRBV3-1/TRBV3-2,CASSLRGGTDTQYF,TGTGCCAGCAGCCTCCGGGGAGGGACAGATACGCAGTATTTT
TRBD1,NA,TRBJ1-4,TRBV29-1,CSVCRGLDEKLFF,TGCAGCGTGTGCAGGGGGCTCGACGAAAAACTGTTTTTT
NA,NA,TRBJ1-6,TRBV7-9,CASSFSDSLVPPLHF,TGTGCCAGCAGCTTTTCGGACAGTCTTGTCCCACCCCTCCACTTT
NA,NA,TRBJ1-4,TRBV24-1,CATSDPAGTPEKLFF,TGTGCCACCAGTGACCCCGCCGGGACTCCGGAAAAACTGTTTTTT
TRBD1,NA,TRBJ1-4,TRBV30,CAWSNTGTGGEKLFF,TGTGCCTGGAGCAATACCGGGACAGGGGGTGAAAAACTGTTTTTT
NA,NA,TRBJ2-1,TRBV5-6,CASSLPQGIGNEQFF,TGTGCCAGCAGCCTGCCTCAGGGGATCGGAAATGAGCAGTTCTTC
TRBD1,once,TRBJ1-1,TRBV30,CAWSPQGANTEAFF,TGTGCCTGGAGTCCCCAGGGGGCGAACACTGAAGCTTTCTTT
NA,NA,TRBJ2-1,TRBV7-6,CASSLAQGNEQFF,TGTGCCAGCAGCTTAGCGCAGGGTAATGAGCAGTTCTTC
TRBD1,NA,TRBJ1-5,TRBV12-3/TRBV12-4,CASSLVRTGSQHF,TGTGCCAGCAGTTTAGTCCGGACAGGGAGCCAGCATTTT
NA,once,TRBJ1-3,TRBV18,CASSAAAGGNSGNTIYF,TGTGCCAGCTCCGCGGCCGCAGGAGGCAACTCTGGAAACACCATATATTTT
TRBD1,NA,TRBJ1-6,TRBV3-1/TRBV3-2,CASSLAGQGHYNSPLHF,TGTGCCAGCAGCCTAGCGGGACAGGGTCACTATAATTCACCCCTCCACTTT
NA,NA,TRBJ2-3,TRBV5-1,CASSLVGRGPDTQYF,TGCGCCAGCAGCTTGGTAGGGCGGGGCCCAGATACGCAGTATTTT
NA,NA,TRBJ1-5,TRBV4-1,CASSQVSVNQPQHF,TGCGCCAGCAGCCAAGTGAGCGTCAATCAGCCCCAGCATTTT
TRBD1,NA,TRBJ2-7,TRBV5-1,CASTLVTGGGAEQYF,TGCGCCAGCACGTTGGTGACAGGGGGAGGGGCCGAGCAGTACTTC
TRBD1,NA,TRBJ1-4,TRBV2,CASSVLQGNEKLFF,TGTGCCAGCAGTGTATTACAGGGGAATGAAAAACTGTTTTTT
NA,NA,TRBJ2-6,TRBV3-1/TRBV3-2,CASSSISGTPSSGANVLTF,TGTGCCAGCAGCTCTATCTCCGGGACACCTAGCTCTGGGGCCAACGTCCTGACTTTC